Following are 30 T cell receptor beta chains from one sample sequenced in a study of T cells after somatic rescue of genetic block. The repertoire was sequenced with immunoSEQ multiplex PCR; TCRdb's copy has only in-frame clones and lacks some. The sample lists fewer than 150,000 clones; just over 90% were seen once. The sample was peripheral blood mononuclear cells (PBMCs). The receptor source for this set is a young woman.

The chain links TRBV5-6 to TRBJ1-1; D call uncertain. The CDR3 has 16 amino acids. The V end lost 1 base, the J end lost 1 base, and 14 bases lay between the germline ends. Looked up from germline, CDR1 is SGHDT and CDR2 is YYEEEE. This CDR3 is CASSLSLPVRNTEAFF. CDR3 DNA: TGTGCCAGCAGCTTGAGCTTACCGGTACGGAACACTGAAGCTTTCTTT.

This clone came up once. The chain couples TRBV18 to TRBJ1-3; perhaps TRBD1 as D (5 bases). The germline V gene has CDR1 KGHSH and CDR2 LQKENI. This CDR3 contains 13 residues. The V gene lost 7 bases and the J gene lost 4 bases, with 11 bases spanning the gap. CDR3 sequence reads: CASCSGYGNTIYF. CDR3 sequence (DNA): TGTGCCAGCTGTTCAGGGTACGGAAACACCATATATTTT.

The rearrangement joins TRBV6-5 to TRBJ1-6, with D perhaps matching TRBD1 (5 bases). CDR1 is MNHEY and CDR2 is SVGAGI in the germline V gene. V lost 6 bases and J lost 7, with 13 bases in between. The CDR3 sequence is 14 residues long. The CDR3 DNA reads TGTGCCAGCAGGAACGCAGGGAACAATTCACCCCTCCACTTT. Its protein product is CASRNAGNNSPLHF.

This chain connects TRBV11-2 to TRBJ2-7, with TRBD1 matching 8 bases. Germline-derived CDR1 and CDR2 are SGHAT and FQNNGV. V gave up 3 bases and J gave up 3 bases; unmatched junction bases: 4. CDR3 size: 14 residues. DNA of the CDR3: TGTGCCAGCAGCTTCCAGGACAGGGTCTACGAGCAGTACTTC. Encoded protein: CASSFQDRVYEQYF.

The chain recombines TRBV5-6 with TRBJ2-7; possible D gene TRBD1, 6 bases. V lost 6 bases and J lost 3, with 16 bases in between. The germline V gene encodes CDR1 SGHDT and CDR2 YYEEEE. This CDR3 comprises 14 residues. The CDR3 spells CASTRTTGSYEQYF. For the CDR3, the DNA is TGTGCCAGCACCCGTACCACAGGGAGCTACGAGCAGTACTTC.

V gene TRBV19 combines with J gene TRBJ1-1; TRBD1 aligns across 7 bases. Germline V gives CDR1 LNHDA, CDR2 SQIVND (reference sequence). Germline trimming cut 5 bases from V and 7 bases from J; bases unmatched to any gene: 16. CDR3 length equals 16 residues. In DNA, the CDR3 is TGTGCCAGTAGTTACATCCTTCTAGGACAGGTGCATGAAGCTTTCTTT. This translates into CASSYILLGQVHEAFF.

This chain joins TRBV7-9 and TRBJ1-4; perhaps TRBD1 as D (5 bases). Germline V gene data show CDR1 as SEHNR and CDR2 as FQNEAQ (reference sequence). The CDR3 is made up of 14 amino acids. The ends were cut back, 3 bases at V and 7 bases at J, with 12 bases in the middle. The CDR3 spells CASSFDSGSEKLFF. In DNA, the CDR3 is TGTGCCAGCAGCTTTGATTCAGGGAGTGAAAAACTGTTTTTT.

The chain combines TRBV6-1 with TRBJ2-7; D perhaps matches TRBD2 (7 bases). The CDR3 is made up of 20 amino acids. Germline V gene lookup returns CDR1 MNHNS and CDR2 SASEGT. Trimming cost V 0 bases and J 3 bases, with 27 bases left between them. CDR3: CASSEARGGGAWGPRYEQYF. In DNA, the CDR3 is TGTGCCAGCAGTGAAGCGAGGGGGGGAGGCGCGTGGGGTCCTCGCTACGAGCAGTACTTC.

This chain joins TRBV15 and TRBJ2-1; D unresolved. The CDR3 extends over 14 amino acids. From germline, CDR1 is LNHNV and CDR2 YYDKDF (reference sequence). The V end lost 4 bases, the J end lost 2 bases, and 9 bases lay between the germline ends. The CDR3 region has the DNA TGTGCCACCAGCACGCATACCCCCTACAATGAGCAGTTCTTC. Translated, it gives CATSTHTPYNEQFF.

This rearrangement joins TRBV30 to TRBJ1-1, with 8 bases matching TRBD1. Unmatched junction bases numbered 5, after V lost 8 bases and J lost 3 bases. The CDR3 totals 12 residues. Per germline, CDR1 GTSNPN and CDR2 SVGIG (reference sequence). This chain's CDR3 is CAKDRADTEAFF. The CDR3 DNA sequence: TGTGCCAAGGACAGGGCAGACACTGAAGCTTTCTTT.

The CDR3 region has the DNA TGTGCCAGCAGCGTCTCCTACGAGCAGTACTTC. Encoded protein: CASSVSYEQYF. The chain combines TRBV7-9 with TRBJ2-7; the D is unclear. The ends were cut back, 5 bases at V and 0 bases at J, with 2 bases in the middle. CDR1 and CDR2 from the germline V gene are SEHNR and FQNEAQ (reference sequence). The CDR3 is 11 residues long.

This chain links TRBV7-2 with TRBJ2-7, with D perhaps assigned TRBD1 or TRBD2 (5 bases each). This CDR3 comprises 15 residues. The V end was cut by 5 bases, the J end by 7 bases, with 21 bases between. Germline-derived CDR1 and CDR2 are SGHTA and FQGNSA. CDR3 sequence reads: CASSRQWTGTREQYF. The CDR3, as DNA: TGTGCCAGCAGCCGACAATGGACGGGGACGAGGGAGCAGTACTTC. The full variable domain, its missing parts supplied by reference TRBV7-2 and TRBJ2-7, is GAGVSQSPSNKVTEKGKDVELRCDPISGHTALYWYRQSLGQGLEFLIYFQGNSAPDKSGLPSDRFSAERTGGSVSTLTIQRTQQEDSAVYLCASSRQWTGTREQYFGPGTRLTVT.

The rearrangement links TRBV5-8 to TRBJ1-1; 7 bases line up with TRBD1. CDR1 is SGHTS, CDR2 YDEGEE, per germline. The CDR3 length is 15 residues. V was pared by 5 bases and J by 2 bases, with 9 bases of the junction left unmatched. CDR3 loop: CASRIDRAGNTEAFF. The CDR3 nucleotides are TGTGCCAGCAGAATCGACAGGGCGGGAAACACTGAAGCTTTCTTT.

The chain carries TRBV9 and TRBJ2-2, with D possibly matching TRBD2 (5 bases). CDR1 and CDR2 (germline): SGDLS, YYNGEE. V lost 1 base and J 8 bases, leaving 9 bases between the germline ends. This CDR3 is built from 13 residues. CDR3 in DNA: TGTGCCAGCAGCGTAATGGGAGAAGGGGAGCTGTTTTTT. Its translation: CASSVMGEGELFF.

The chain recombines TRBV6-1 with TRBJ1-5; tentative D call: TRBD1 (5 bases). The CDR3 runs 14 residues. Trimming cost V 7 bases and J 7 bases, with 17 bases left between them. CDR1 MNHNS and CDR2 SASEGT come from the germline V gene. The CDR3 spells CASNDSGGYQPQHF. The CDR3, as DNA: TGTGCCAGCAACGACAGTGGAGGGTACCAGCCCCAGCATTTT.

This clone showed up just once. The CDR3 loop reads CASSVAALQDGANVLTF. In nucleotides, the CDR3 is TGTGCCAGCAGCGTAGCAGCGCTTCAGGATGGGGCCAACGTCCTGACTTTC. This chain connects TRBV9 to TRBJ2-6; D is unclear. From germline, CDR1 is SGDLS and CDR2 YYNGEE. This CDR3 comprises 17 residues. V was pared by 0 bases and J by 3 bases, with 13 bases between.

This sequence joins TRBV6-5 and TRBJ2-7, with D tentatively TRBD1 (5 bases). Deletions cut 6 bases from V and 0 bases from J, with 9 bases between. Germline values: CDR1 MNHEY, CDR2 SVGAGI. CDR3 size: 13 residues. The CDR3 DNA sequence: TGTGCCAGCAGAGAGACAGTCTCCTACGAGCAGTACTTC. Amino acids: CASRETVSYEQYF.

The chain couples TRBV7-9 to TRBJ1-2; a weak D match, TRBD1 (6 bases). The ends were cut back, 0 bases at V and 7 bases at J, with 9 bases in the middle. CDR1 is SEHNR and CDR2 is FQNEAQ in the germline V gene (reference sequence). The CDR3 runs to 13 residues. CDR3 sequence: CASSLAQGRGYTF. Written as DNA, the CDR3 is TGTGCCAGCAGCTTAGCACAGGGACGTGGCTACACCTTC.

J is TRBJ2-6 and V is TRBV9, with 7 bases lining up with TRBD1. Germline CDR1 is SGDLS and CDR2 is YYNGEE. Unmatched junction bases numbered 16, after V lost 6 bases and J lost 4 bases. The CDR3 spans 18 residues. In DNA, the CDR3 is TGTGCCAGCACCTTATCGGGACAGACCCCGGGGGGGGCCAACGTCCTGACTTTC. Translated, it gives CASTLSGQTPGGANVLTF.

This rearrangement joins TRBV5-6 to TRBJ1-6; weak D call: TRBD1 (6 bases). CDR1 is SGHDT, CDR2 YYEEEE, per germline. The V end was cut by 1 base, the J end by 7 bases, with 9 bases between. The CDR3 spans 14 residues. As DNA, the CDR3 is TGTGCCAGCAGCTTGCCAGGGGCCAATTCACCCCTCCACTTT. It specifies CASSLPGANSPLHF.

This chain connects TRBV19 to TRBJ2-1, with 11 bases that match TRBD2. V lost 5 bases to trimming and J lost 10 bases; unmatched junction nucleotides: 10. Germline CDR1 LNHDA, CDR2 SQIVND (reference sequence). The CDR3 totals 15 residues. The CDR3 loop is CASSLTSGGLLEQFF. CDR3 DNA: TGTGCCAGTAGTCTAACTAGCGGGGGCCTTTTGGAGCAGTTCTTC.

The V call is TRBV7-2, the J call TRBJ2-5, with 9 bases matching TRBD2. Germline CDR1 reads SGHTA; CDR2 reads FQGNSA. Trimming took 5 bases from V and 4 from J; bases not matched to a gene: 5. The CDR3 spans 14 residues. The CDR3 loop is CASSAQRGAETQYF. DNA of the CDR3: TGTGCCAGCAGCGCCCAGCGGGGGGCAGAGACCCAGTACTTC.

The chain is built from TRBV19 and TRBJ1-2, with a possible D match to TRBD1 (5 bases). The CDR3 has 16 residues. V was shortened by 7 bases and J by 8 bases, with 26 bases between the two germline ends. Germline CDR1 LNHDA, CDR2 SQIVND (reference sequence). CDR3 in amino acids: CASKRQGVWTLSGYTF. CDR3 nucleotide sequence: TGTGCCAGTAAGCGGCAGGGAGTTTGGACGTTATCGGGCTACACCTTC.

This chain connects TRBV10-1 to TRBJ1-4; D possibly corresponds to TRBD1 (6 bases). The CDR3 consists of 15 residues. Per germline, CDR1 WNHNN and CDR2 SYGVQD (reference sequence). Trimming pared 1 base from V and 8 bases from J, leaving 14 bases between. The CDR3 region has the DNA TGCGCCAGCAGTGAGTTCCCGGGACATAGGGAAAAACTGTTTTTT. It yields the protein CASSEFPGHREKLFF.

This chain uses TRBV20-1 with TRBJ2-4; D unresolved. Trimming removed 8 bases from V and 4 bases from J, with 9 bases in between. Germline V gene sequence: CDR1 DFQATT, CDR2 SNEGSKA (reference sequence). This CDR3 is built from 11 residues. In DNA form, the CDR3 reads TGCAGTCCACAGCAGAAAAACATTCAGTACTTC. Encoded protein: CSPQQKNIQYF.

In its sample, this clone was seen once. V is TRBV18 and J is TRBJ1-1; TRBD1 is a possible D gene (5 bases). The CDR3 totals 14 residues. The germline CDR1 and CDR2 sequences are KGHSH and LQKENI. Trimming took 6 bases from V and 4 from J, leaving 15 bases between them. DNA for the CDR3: TGTGCCAGCTCCCAAGATTCAGGGCCCACTGAAGCTTTCTTT. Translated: CASSQDSGPTEAFF.

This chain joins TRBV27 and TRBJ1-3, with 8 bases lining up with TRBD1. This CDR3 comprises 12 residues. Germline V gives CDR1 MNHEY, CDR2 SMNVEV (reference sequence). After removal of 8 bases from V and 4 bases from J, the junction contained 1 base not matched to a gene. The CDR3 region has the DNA TGTGCCAGCGACAGGGGAGGAAACACCATATATTTT. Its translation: CASDRGGNTIYF.

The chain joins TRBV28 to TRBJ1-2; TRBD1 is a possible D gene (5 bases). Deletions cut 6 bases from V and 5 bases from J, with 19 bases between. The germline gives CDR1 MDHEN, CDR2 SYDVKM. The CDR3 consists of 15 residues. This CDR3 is CASSLNGAGRYGYTF. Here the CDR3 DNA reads TGTGCCAGCAGCCTTAATGGGGCAGGGCGATATGGCTACACCTTC.

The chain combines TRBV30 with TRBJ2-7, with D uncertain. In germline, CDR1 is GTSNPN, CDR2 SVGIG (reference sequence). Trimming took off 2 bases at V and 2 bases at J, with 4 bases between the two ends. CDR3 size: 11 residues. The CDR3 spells CAWSSAYEQYF. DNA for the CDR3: TGTGCCTGGAGTAGCGCCTACGAGCAGTACTTC. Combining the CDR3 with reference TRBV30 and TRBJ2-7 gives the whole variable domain SQTIHQWPATLVQPVGSPLSLECTVEGTSNPNLYWYRQAAGRGLQLLFYSVGIGQISSEVPQNLSASRPQDRQFILSSKKLLLSDSGFYLCAWSSAYEQYFGPGTRLTVT.

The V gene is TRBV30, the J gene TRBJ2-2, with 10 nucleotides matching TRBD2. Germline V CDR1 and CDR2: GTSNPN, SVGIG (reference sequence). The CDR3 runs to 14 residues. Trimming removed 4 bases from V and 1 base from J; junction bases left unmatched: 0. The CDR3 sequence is CAWTSGGNTGELFF. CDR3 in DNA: TGTGCCTGGACTAGCGGGGGGAACACCGGGGAGCTGTTTTTT. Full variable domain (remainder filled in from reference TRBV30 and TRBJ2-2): SQTIHQWPATLVQPVGSPLSLECTVEGTSNPNLYWYRQAAGRGLQLLFYSVGIGQISSEVPQNLSASRPQDRQFILSSKKLLLSDSGFYLCAWTSGGNTGELFFGEGSRLTVL.